This T cell receptor (beta chain) was obtained from a study of blood T cell repertoires in COVID-19. Germline V gives CDR1 MNHEY, CDR2 SVGEGT. This CDR3 contains 15 residues. Trimming removed 1 base from V and 5 bases from J, with 11 bases in between. Sequenced by immunoSEQ multiplex PCR; TCRdb stores in-frame clones only, minus some. The sample includes 200,000 to 250,000 clones, more than 65% of them seen just once. The source is a woman in her fifties or sixties with acute or convalescent COVID-19. Sequencing input: peripheral blood. This chain joins TRBV6-2 or TRBV6-3 and TRBJ2-2, with D perhaps matching TRBD2 (5 bases). DNA for the CDR3: TGTGCCAGCAGTTACTTCCTAGCTACTACCGGGGAGCTGTTTTTT. Its protein product is CASSYFLATTGELFF.